This TCR beta chain came from a study of cytomegalovirus exposure and HLA in healthy donors. Broader study findings: For TCR beta chains, V- and J-gene trimming was later linked to a missense DCLRE1C variant. Within the data, a cluster of highly shared sequence variants was likely a sequencing artifact.

The study ran its PCR with 60 Vbeta and 13 Jbeta primers. Source study methods: Around 80 million unique TCR beta chains, around 11 million of them shared, were counted by a later analysis. The repertoire was sequenced with immunoSEQ multiplex PCR; TCRdb's copy has only in-frame clones and lacks some. V and J calls and clone size are those listed in that table; D and trimming were worked out from the DNA. The sample lists about 200,000 clones; 75% to 80% were seen once. This clone was counted once. As yet, its antigen is unknown. CDR1 and CDR2 from the germline V gene are LGHNA and YNFKEQ. The CDR3 contains 15 residues. J gave up 2 bases and V 3 bases, and 4 bases lay outside the gene matches.

This rearrangement joins TRBV4-2 to TRBJ2-7; 10 bases fit TRBD2. This TCR derives from a male donor in good health and CMV-seronegative. What was sequenced was PBMCs. The CDR3, as DNA: TGTGCCAGCAGCCACGGGACTAGCGAAACCTACGAGCAGTACTTC. Its protein product is CASSHGTSETYEQYF.